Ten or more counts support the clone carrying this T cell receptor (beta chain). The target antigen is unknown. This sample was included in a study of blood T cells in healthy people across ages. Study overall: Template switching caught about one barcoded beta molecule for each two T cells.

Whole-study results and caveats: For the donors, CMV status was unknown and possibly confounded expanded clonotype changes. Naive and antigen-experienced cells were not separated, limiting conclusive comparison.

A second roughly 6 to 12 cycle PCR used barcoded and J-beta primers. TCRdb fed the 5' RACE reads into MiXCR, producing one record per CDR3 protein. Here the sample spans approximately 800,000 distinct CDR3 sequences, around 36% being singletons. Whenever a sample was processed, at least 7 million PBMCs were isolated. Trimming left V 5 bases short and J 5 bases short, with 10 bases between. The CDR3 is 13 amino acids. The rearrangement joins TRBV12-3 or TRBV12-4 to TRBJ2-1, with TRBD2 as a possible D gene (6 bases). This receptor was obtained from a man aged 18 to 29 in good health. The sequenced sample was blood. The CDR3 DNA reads TGTGCCAGCAGTGTTGGCGGGAACAATGAGCAGTTCTTC. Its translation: CASSVGGNNEQFF.